A single sample is the source of the 5 T cell receptor beta chains below, sequenced in a study of T cell responses to AZD1222 COVID-19 vaccine. The protocol was immunoSEQ multiplex PCR, while the TCRdb copy is restricted to in-frame clones and leaves out a portion. This sample has 130,000 or so clones, with around 90% found just once. The sequences come from peripheral blood, collected 28 days after the second AZD1222 dose. Every receptor here comes from an adult who received the AZD1222 COVID-19 vaccine.

Comments on this clone: This sample includes further DNA sequences coding for the same CDR3. V and J are TRBV7-2 and TRBJ1-5, with TRBD1 matching 7 bases. The ends lost 1 base at V and 5 bases at J; junction bases unmatched: 2. The germline V gene encodes CDR1 SGHTA and CDR2 FQGNSA. The CDR3 consists of 14 residues. The CDR3 here is CASSLGQGYQPQHF. The DNA for the CDR3 is TGTGCCAGCAGCTTAGGACAGGGCTATCAGCCCCAGCATTTT. Complete variable domain (other parts from reference TRBV7-2 and TRBJ1-5): GAGVSQSPSNKVTEKGKDVELRCDPISGHTALYWYRQSLGQGLEFLIYFQGNSAPDKSGLPSDRFSAERTGGSVSTLTIQRTQQEDSAVYLCASSLGQGYQPQHFGDGTRLSIL.

V usage is TRBV28 and J usage is TRBJ2-7; D gene unclear. V was clipped by 7 bases and J by 0 bases, with 7 bases between them. The germline V gene has CDR1 MDHEN and CDR2 SYDVKM. The CDR3 is 12 residues long. CDR3 region: CASNAFSYEQYF. In DNA form, the CDR3 reads TGTGCCAGCAACGCGTTCTCCTACGAGCAGTACTTC.

The V call is TRBV30, the J call TRBJ2-1, with a tentative D call TRBD1 (5 bases). The CDR3 consists of 16 residues. In germline, CDR1 is GTSNPN, CDR2 SVGIG (reference sequence). Trimming pared 0 bases from V and 1 base from J, leaving 13 bases between. This CDR3 reads CAWSVLGSGSYNEQFF. CDR3 DNA sequence: TGTGCCTGGAGTGTATTAGGGTCAGGGTCCTACAATGAGCAGTTCTTC.

The V and J genes are TRBV28 and TRBJ2-3; 8 bases are shared with TRBD2. The CDR3 sequence is 14 residues long. CDR1 is MDHEN, CDR2 SYDVKM, per germline. V was pared by 8 bases and J by 6 bases, with 10 bases of the junction left unmatched. CDR3 protein: CASRRRGGGDTQYF. The CDR3, as DNA: TGTGCCAGCCGACGACGGGGCGGGGGGGATACGCAGTATTTT.

The chain links TRBV4-2 to TRBJ1-1; the D gene is possibly TRBD1 (6 bases). Germline lookup yields CDR1 LGHNA and CDR2 YNFKEQ. There are 14 residues in the CDR3. With 0 bases removed from V and 3 bases from J, the gap between germline ends came to 8 bases. This chain's CDR3 is CASSQEQGHTEAFF. In DNA, the CDR3 is TGTGCCAGCAGCCAAGAACAGGGTCACACTGAAGCTTTCTTT.